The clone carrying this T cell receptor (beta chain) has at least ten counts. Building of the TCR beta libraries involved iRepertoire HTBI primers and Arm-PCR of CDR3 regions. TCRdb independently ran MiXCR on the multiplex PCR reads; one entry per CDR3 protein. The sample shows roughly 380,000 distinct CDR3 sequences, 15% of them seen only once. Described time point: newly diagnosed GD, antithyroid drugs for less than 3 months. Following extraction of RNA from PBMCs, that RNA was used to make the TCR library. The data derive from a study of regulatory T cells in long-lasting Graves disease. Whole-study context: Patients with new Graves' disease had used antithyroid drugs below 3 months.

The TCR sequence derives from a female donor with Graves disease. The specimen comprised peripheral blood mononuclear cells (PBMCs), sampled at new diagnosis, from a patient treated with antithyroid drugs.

CDR3 nucleotide sequence: TGTGCCAGCGGCCTCAGGGGACTCTTCTACGAGCAGTACTTC. The encoded protein is CASGLRGLFYEQYF. The J gene is TRBJ2-7, the V gene TRBV27; D possibly matches TRBD1 or TRBD2 (6 bases each). CDR3 length equals 14 residues. Per germline, CDR1 MNHEY and CDR2 SMNVEV (reference sequence). Between the trimmed V and J ends, which lost 8 bases and 3 bases, there was a span of 17 bases.